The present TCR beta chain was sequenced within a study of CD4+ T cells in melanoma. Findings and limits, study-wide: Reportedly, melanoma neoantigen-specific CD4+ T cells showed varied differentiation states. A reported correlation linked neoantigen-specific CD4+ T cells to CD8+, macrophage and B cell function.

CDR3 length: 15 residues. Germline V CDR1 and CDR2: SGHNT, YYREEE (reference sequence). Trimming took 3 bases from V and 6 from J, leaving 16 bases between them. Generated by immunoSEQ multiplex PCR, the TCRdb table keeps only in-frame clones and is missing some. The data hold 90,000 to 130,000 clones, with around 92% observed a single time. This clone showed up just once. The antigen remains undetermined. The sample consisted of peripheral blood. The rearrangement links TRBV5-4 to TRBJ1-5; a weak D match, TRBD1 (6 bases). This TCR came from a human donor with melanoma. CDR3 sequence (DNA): TGTGCCAGCAGCTCCTCAGGGGCGAGCGGTCAGCCCCAGCATTTT. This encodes CASSSSGASGQPQHF.